This TCR beta chain was profiled in a study of T cell responses to AZD1222 COVID-19 vaccine. V lost 7 bases to trimming and J lost 4 bases, with 7 bases between them. The CDR3 covers 11 residues. CDR1 and CDR2 (germline): LNHDA, SQIVND (reference sequence). General observations from the study: Along spike, vaccine-associated CD4 TCRs were found throughout, with dominance at 160-218 and 743-854. It should be noted that donors were predominantly white British and more often female, and clonal diversity was possibly underestimated.

Second doses at about 4 or about 12 weeks were pooled. Libraries were prepared by immunoSEQ multiplex PCR; TCRdb keeps only in-frame clonotypes and omits some of them. The sample records fewer than 200,000 clones, around nine tenths being singletons. To note about this clone: Its antigen is undetermined.

The chain carries TRBV19 and TRBJ2-5; D not resolved. The sample here was peripheral blood, taken 28 days after the second AZD1222 dose. The source is an adult who received the AZD1222 COVID-19 vaccine. Written as DNA, the CDR3 is TGTGCCAGTACCTTCGCAGAGACCCAGTACTTC. As protein: CASTFAETQYF. Based on the CDR3 plus reference TRBV19 and TRBJ2-5, the full variable domain is DGGITQSPKYLFRKEGQNVTLSCEQNLNHDAMYWYRQDPGQGLRLIYYSQIVNDFQKGDIAEGYSVSREKKESFPLTVTSAQKNPTAFYLCASTFAETQYFGPGTRLLVL.